This entry concerns a single T cell receptor beta chain. The CDR3 runs to 14 residues. Germline trimming cut 3 bases from V and 7 bases from J; bases unmatched to any gene: 8. Germline loops: CDR1 SGDLS, CDR2 YYNGEE. The sample comes from a study of blood T cell repertoires in COVID-19. Study overall: Acute-phase and convalescent COVID-19 samples originated in the United States, Italy and Spain.

TCRdb keeps only in-frame clones here, not all; method: immunoSEQ multiplex PCR. The sample holds around 100,000 clones; over 75% are singletons and the top ten take roughly 30%. The chain is built from TRBV9 and TRBJ2-7; 9 bases line up with TRBD1. Sequences were obtained from peripheral blood. This sequence originates from a woman of 80 years or more with acute or convalescent COVID-19. CDR3 region: CASSASGTGTEQYF. The CDR3, as DNA: TGTGCCAGCAGCGCCTCGGGGACAGGGACAGAGCAGTACTTC.